The rows below give T cell receptor beta chains drawn from one sample of a study of cytomegalovirus exposure and HLA in healthy donors. This table comes from immunoSEQ multiplex PCR, and its TCRdb copy is limited to in-frame clones, with some not included. Its table records more than 40,000 clones. Sequencing was done on a sample of PBMCs. The receptor set was obtained from a female donor in good health and CMV-seronegative. Both conserved end residues are part of each CDR3. Each record gives: V gene, D gene, J gene, CDR3 DNA, CDR3 protein. The D gene is left open where the match is weak.

TRBV29-1	-	TRBJ2-7	TGCAGCGCCGCTGGGGCAGGGGACGAGCAGTACTTC	CSAAGAGDEQYF
TRBV6-5	-	TRBJ2-6	TGTGCCAGCAGTTACCAGGGATCAGGGGCCAACGTCCTGACTTTC	CASSYQGSGANVLTF
TRBV4-3	TRBD2	TRBJ2-1	TGCGCCAGCAGCCAAGGACTAGCGGGGGGGTACAATGAGCAGTTCTTC	CASSQGLAGGYNEQFF
TRBV7-7	-	TRBJ2-5	TGTGCTAGCAGTCCATCCCCGGGACACCCTCAAGAGACCCAGTACTTC	CASSPSPGHPQETQYF
TRBV20-1	-	TRBJ1-1	TGCAGTGCTAGTAGGAACACTGAAGCTTTCTTT	CSASRNTEAFF
TRBV19	TRBD1	TRBJ1-6	TGTGCCAGTAGTCTCCGGGACAGGGGCCCGGGTAATTCACCCCTCCACTTT	CASSLRDRGPGNSPLHF
TRBV9	TRBD1	TRBJ2-1	TGTGCCAGCAGCGTAGAACAGGGGAACAATGAGCAGTTCTTC	CASSVEQGNNEQFF
TRBV27	TRBD1	TRBJ1-1	TGTGCCAGCAGTTGGGACAGACCAGAAGAAATGAACACTGAAGCTTTCTTT	CASSWDRPEEMNTEAFF
TRBV30	-	TRBJ2-1	TGTGCCTCCGCGGGCCGAAGCTCCTACAATGAGCAGTTCTTC	CASAGRSSYNEQFF
TRBV18	-	TRBJ1-1	TGTGCCAGCTCACCGGACACTTTGAACACTGAAGCTTTCTTT	CASSPDTLNTEAFF
TRBV6-5	TRBD2	TRBJ2-2	TGTGCCAGCAGACACGGGGCGGGGGGGCGACGGGAGCTGTTTTTT	CASRHGAGGRRELFF
TRBV29-1	TRBD2	TRBJ2-1	TGCAGCGCCGTGGGGACTAGCAGCTACAATGAGCAGTTCTTC	CSAVGTSSYNEQFF
TRBV28	-	TRBJ1-5	TGTGCAACGACTGAAGTCCTTAATCAGCCCCAGCATTTT	CATTEVLNQPQHF
TRBV4-2	TRBD2	TRBJ2-7	TGTGCCAGCAGCCAAGAAATTCCAGCGGGAGACGAGCAGTACTTC	CASSQEIPAGDEQYF
TRBV30	TRBD1	TRBJ2-1	TGTGCCTGGAGGGGCGAGGGGGCTCACTACAATGAGCAGTTCTTC	CAWRGEGAHYNEQFF
TRBV10-2	-	TRBJ1-2	TGCGCCACCTCGGACGGGGGGTCGAGGGGCTACACCTTC	CATSDGGSRGYTF
TRBV11-3	-	TRBJ2-7	TGTGCCAGCAGCTTATTCAACAGTCGAGAATACGAGCAGTACTTC	CASSLFNSREYEQYF
TRBV29-1	-	TRBJ1-1	TGCAGCGTTTGTAGGGGCTATGAAGCTTTCTTT	CSVCRGYEAFF
TRBV2	-	TRBJ1-4	TGTGCCAGCAGTGACCCGGGACTATCCGCGAATGAAAAACTGTTTTTT	CASSDPGLSANEKLFF
TRBV6-5	-	TRBJ2-7	TGTGCCAGCAGTTACTCGCTAGCCACATCGTACGAGCAGTACTTC	CASSYSLATSYEQYF
TRBV6-6	TRBD1	TRBJ1-1	TGTGCCAGCAGACCCGACAGGGAAGGCACTGAAGCTTTCTTT	CASRPDREGTEAFF
TRBV29-1	TRBD1	TRBJ1-2	TGCAGCGCAGCGGGACAGGGGAATTATGGCTACACCTTC	CSAAGQGNYGYTF
TRBV23-1	TRBD1	TRBJ1-5	TGCGCCAGCAACAGACAGGGCCCAGATCAGCCCCAGCATTTT	CASNRQGPDQPQHF
TRBV27	TRBD2	TRBJ2-7	TGTGCCAGCAGTTCTTTTGGCGGGGGAGGGTACGAGCAGTACTTC	CASSSFGGGGYEQYF
TRBV19	TRBD1	TRBJ1-1	TGTGCCAGTAGTATAGTAAGAGTGACCCTCCAGGGGGACACTGAAGCTTTCTTT	CASSIVRVTLQGDTEAFF
TRBV19	-	TRBJ1-2	TGTGCCAGTAGTATAGATTTCAGCTATGGCTACACCTTC	CASSIDFSYGYTF
TRBV4-3	TRBD1	TRBJ2-7	TGCGCCAGCAGCCATCGCGGACAGGGGGCTCACGAGCAGTACTTC	CASSHRGQGAHEQYF
TRBV7-9	TRBD1	TRBJ1-2	TGTGCCAGCAGCGCCCCGGGACAGGGCTATGGCTACACCTTC	CASSAPGQGYGYTF
TRBV2	-	TRBJ1-1	TGTGCCAGCAGCTCAACAGGGCTCGTTGAAGCTTTCTTT	CASSSTGLVEAFF
TRBV7-9	-	TRBJ2-3	TGTGCCAACGGTCAGGGAGATACGCAGTATTTT	CANGQGDTQYF
TRBV19	-	TRBJ2-3	TGTGCCAGTAGTGAAGGGGGCACAGATACGCAGTATTTT	CASSEGGTDTQYF